The rows below give T cell receptor beta chains drawn from one sample of a study of blood T cell repertoires in COVID-19. Assay: immunoSEQ multiplex PCR; the TCRdb copy retains only in-frame clones and omits some. The sample has under 200,000 clones, 79% seen once. Sequencing input: PBMCs or T cells enriched from blood (not recorded which). The receptors originated from a woman in her 70s in a cohort exposed to, infected with or recovered from COVID-19 (not recorded which). The CDR3 runs from the conserved cysteine through the conserved F or W. The order of the fields is V gene, clone size, D gene, J gene, CDR3 DNA, CDR3 protein. The D gene is left open where the match is weak. Not every row has a clone size; where given, it reads once, few, many or a size class.

TRBV27,once,TRBD1,TRBJ1-1,TGTGCCAGCAGAAACTGGGACAGACCGAACACTGAAGCTTTCTTT,CASRNWDRPNTEAFF
TRBV6-2/TRBV6-3,-,TRBD1,TRBJ2-7,TGTGCCAGCAGTTCCCACCGGACAGGGGGCTTCGACGAGCAGTACTTC,CASSSHRTGGFDEQYF
TRBV7-8,few,-,TRBJ1-5,TGTGCCAGCAGCTTACGAACAGGGAGCAATCAGCCCCAGCATTTT,CASSLRTGSNQPQHF
TRBV30,-,-,TRBJ1-3,TGTGCCTGGAGTGAGTTGTCTGGGCTTTCTGGAAACACCATATATTTT,CAWSELSGLSGNTIYF
TRBV6-5,-,TRBD1,TRBJ1-1,TGTGCCAGCAGGGACAGGCGAGCTTTCTTT,CASRDRRAFF
TRBV7-3,-,-,TRBJ1-2,TGTGCCAGCAGCTTAACTGGGGGCGCGGGCTATGGCTACACCTTC,CASSLTGGAGYGYTF
TRBV3-1/TRBV3-2,-,TRBD1,TRBJ2-3,TGTGCCAGCAGCCAAGATTTGACAGGGGGTAAGGATACGCAGTATTTT,CASSQDLTGGKDTQYF
TRBV29-1,-,TRBD1,TRBJ2-7,TGCAGCGGGGCGATTCGGACAGGGCAAGAGCAGTACTTC,CSGAIRTGQEQYF
TRBV2,-,TRBD2,TRBJ2-1,TGTGCCAGCAGTGATCGTCTAGCGGACAATGAGCAGTTCTTC,CASSDRLADNEQFF
TRBV19,-,-,TRBJ2-2,TGTGCCACGCGAAAAGTACAGTCCACCGGGGAGCTGTTTTTT,CATRKVQSTGELFF
TRBV15,-,-,TRBJ1-1,TGTGCCACCAGCAGCGTATCGACTGAAGCTTTCTTT,CATSSVSTEAFF
TRBV14,-,-,TRBJ2-1,TGTGCCAGCAGCCAAGTATTAATAGCGACAAGGAATGAGCAGTTCTTC,CASSQVLIATRNEQFF
TRBV28,-,TRBD2,TRBJ2-7,TGTGCCAGCAGTTTTGGAGCGGGAGGGCCTAATAACGAGCAGTACTTC,CASSFGAGGPNNEQYF
TRBV5-1,-,TRBD1,TRBJ1-2,TGCGCCAGCAGCTTGGTCGGGACAGGCGATGGCTACACCTTC,CASSLVGTGDGYTF
TRBV2,-,TRBD2,TRBJ2-7,TGTGCCAGCAGTGTGCTAGCGGGAGTTTACGAGCAGTACTTC,CASSVLAGVYEQYF
TRBV2,-,-,TRBJ2-7,TGTGCCAGCAGTGAAGCAGGGGCGGCCTACGAGCAGTACTTC,CASSEAGAAYEQYF
TRBV18,once,TRBD2,TRBJ2-7,TGTGCCAGCTCACCGGGCGGGAGCGACGAGCAGTACTTC,CASSPGGSDEQYF
TRBV5-4,-,-,TRBJ2-5,TGTGCCAGCAGCCAAGGACAGCCCGGAGAGACCCAGTACTTC,CASSQGQPGETQYF
TRBV9,-,TRBD1,TRBJ2-3,TGTGCCAGCAGTCGACAGGGCCGCACAGATACGCAGTATTTT,CASSRQGRTDTQYF
TRBV7-2,few,-,TRBJ1-1,TGTGCCAGCAGCCCGGTAGGGGTGACTGAAGCTTTCTTT,CASSPVGVTEAFF
TRBV28,-,-,TRBJ1-5,TGTGCCAGCAGGGGGACCGGGACAACAAATCAGCCCCAGCATTTT,CASRGTGTTNQPQHF
TRBV24-1,-,-,TRBJ2-7,TGTGCCACCAGTGCCGGCTACGAGCAGTACTTC,CATSAGYEQYF
TRBV10-3,-,TRBD1,TRBJ2-5,TGTGCCATCAGTGAATCAGGGGGAGAGACCCAGTACTTC,CAISESGGETQYF
TRBV2,-,-,TRBJ1-5,TGTGCCAGCAGTGAAGCGCAGGGGTTCCAGCCCCAGCATTTT,CASSEAQGFQPQHF
TRBV28,few,TRBD1,TRBJ1-2,TGTGCCAGCAGTTTGGGACAGGGGGCGATCGGTTACACCTTC,CASSLGQGAIGYTF
TRBV2,once,-,TRBJ1-2,TGTGCCAGCAGTGGCGGAAGAGCCTATGGCTACACCTTC,CASSGGRAYGYTF
TRBV28,many,-,TRBJ1-5,TGTGCCAGCAATGTAGGAGGAGATAGCAATCAGCCCCAGCATTTT,CASNVGGDSNQPQHF
TRBV29-1,-,TRBD1,TRBJ1-5,TGCAGCGTACTGCAGGGGGCTGGCAATCAGCCCCAGCATTTT,CSVLQGAGNQPQHF
TRBV6-5,once,TRBD2,TRBJ2-1,TGTGCCAGCAGTTGGACTAGCGGGACAAACAATGAGCAGTTCTTC,CASSWTSGTNNEQFF
TRBV24-1,-,TRBD2,TRBJ2-1,TGTGCCACCAGTGTAGCGGGAGATCGCGATGAGCAGTTCTTC,CATSVAGDRDEQFF
TRBV19,-,-,TRBJ2-3,TGTGCCAGTAGTATATGGGGGGCAGATACGCAGTATTTT,CASSIWGADTQYF
TRBV19,-,-,TRBJ1-2,TGTGCCAGTAGTTCTTTGCGGCGAAGTATCGGAGTGGGCTACACCTTC,CASSSLRRSIGVGYTF
TRBV7-2,-,-,TRBJ2-7,TGTGCCAGCAGTCTCCTGGGGAACAGGGTAAGCTACGAGCAGTACTTC,CASSLLGNRVSYEQYF
TRBV5-4,-,TRBD1,TRBJ2-7,TGTGCCAGCGGCTCTCGGCCGGGAACAGGGGCTCTCTACGAGCAGTACTTC,CASGSRPGTGALYEQYF
TRBV7-9,-,TRBD1,TRBJ2-1,TGTGCCAGCAGCTTAGCAGGGACAGTTCACAATGAGCAGTTCTTC,CASSLAGTVHNEQFF
TRBV6-5,few,TRBD1,TRBJ2-2,TGTGCCAGCTCGGTGGGGACAGGGAACACCGGGGAGCTGTTTTTT,CASSVGTGNTGELFF
TRBV5-4,-,TRBD2,TRBJ2-1,TGTGCCAGCAGCTTGTTCGGGGGGACTAGCGGAAATGAGCAGTTCTTC,CASSLFGGTSGNEQFF
TRBV11-2,-,-,TRBJ2-2,TGTGCCAGCAGACTAGGCCTGGAAGCGGTCACCGGGGAGCTGTTTTTT,CASRLGLEAVTGELFF
TRBV28,-,-,TRBJ1-5,TGTGCCAGCAGTTTGGCCGAGGGTTTGAGGATGAATCAGCCCCAGCATTTT,CASSLAEGLRMNQPQHF
TRBV5-5,-,-,TRBJ2-1,TGTGCCAGCAGCTTTGTGAGGTCAAATGAGCAGTTCTTC,CASSFVRSNEQFF
TRBV19,once,-,TRBJ2-3,TGTGCCAGTACCTTGGGGACTCTGGCAGATACGCAGTATTTT,CASTLGTLADTQYF
TRBV7-9,-,-,TRBJ1-6,TGTGCCAGCAGCTTAGTTGCACTCGCAGGGCCTATATATAATTCACCCCTCCACTTT,CASSLVALAGPIYNSPLHF
TRBV2,-,-,TRBJ2-5,TGTGCCAGCAATCAGCGGGTAGCCCAAGAGACCCAGTACTTC,CASNQRVAQETQYF
TRBV2,-,-,TRBJ2-2,TGTGCCAGCAGTGAAATCAGCCTAGCGAACACCGGGGAGCTGTTTTTT,CASSEISLANTGELFF
TRBV18,-,-,TRBJ2-5,TGTGCCAGCTCACCGCGACATACCGCCCGAGAGACCCAGTACTTC,CASSPRHTARETQYF
TRBV6-5,-,-,TRBJ2-2,TGTGCCAGCAGTTACAGAGGAGAGGGTGGGGAGCTGTTTTTT,CASSYRGEGGELFF
TRBV12-5,-,-,TRBJ2-1,TGTGCTAGTGGTTTGACAGAGACGACCGCTCAGTTCTTC,CASGLTETTAQFF
TRBV27,few,-,TRBJ1-2,TGTGCCAGCAGTTTATACAGGGATGGTGGCTACACCTTC,CASSLYRDGGYTF
TRBV5-1,-,-,TRBJ1-1,TGCGCCAGCAGCTTGACCCCGTACCAGGATGTCGCTGAAGCTTTCTTT,CASSLTPYQDVAEAFF
TRBV6-5,-,TRBD2,TRBJ2-7,TGTGCCAGCAGTACCGGGACTAGCGGCTCCTACGAGCAGTACTTC,CASSTGTSGSYEQYF
TRBV25-1,-,TRBD1,TRBJ1-4,TGTGCCAGCGGTCCGACAGGGTCCAATGAAAAACTGTTTTTT,CASGPTGSNEKLFF
TRBV18,-,TRBD2,TRBJ2-1,TGTGCCAGCTCACCCTGGACTAGCGGGAGAGGGGATAATGAGCAGTTCTTC,CASSPWTSGRGDNEQFF
TRBV5-1,-,-,TRBJ1-5,TGCGCCAGCAGCTTGGGTTGGGACTCAAATCAGCCCCAGCATTTT,CASSLGWDSNQPQHF
TRBV7-8,few,-,TRBJ1-1,TGTGCCAGCAGCTTAGGGGGTTCGGGGACTGAAGCTTTCTTT,CASSLGGSGTEAFF
TRBV2,-,-,TRBJ2-1,TGTGCCAGCAGACAGGTTGGGTACAATGAGCAGTTCTTC,CASRQVGYNEQFF
TRBV5-1,-,TRBD2,TRBJ2-1,TGCGCCAGCAGCTCCCTAGGAGCGGGAGGGCCAAATGAGCAGTTCTTC,CASSSLGAGGPNEQFF
TRBV28,-,TRBD2,TRBJ2-5,TGTGCCAGCAGTCTACCGCCGGGGGGGGAGACCCAGTACTTC,CASSLPPGGETQYF
TRBV18,-,-,TRBJ2-2,TGTGCCAGCTCACCGCGGGGTACCGGGGAGCTGTTTTTT,CASSPRGTGELFF
TRBV6-1,-,TRBD1,TRBJ1-4,TGTGCCAGCAGTGTCCGACAGGGAGGCGGAAAACTGTTTTTT,CASSVRQGGGKLFF
TRBV27,once,TRBD2,TRBJ2-7,TGTGCCAGCAGTCCTCTGAGCGGGAGGGCCTCTTCCTACGAGCAGTACTTC,CASSPLSGRASSYEQYF